This T cell receptor beta chain is drawn from a study of T cells in Graves' hyperthyroidism and ophthalmopathy. It was RNA transcripts that yielded the amplified TCR beta CDR3 regions. With the HTBI primer set, the TCR CDR3 went through a first round of RT-PCR. TCRdb recomputed calls from the multiplex PCR reads with MiXCR, one row per CDR3 protein. The sample has around 500,000 distinct CDR3 sequences; 11% to 15% are singletons. Stable Graves' hyperthyroidism denoted no ophthalmopathy progression over 18 months. Study-wide results and limits: Ophthalmopathy was model-predicted a median about 6.9 months pre-onset. Blood also carried most thyroid clonotypes expanded above 0.001.

The V end was cut by 8 bases, the J end by 2 bases, with 9 bases between. This CDR3 spans 12 amino acids. CDR1 and CDR2 (germline): MNHNS, SASEGT. This clonotype came up many times. The antigen is undetermined. Material: blood. The rearrangement uses TRBV6-1 and TRBJ1-2; D ambiguous. The sequence was obtained from a woman between 40 and 55 years old with Graves' hyperthyroidism. The CDR3 DNA is TGTGCCAGCGTAAGCCAGAACTATGGCTACACCTTC. Protein product: CASVSQNYGYTF.